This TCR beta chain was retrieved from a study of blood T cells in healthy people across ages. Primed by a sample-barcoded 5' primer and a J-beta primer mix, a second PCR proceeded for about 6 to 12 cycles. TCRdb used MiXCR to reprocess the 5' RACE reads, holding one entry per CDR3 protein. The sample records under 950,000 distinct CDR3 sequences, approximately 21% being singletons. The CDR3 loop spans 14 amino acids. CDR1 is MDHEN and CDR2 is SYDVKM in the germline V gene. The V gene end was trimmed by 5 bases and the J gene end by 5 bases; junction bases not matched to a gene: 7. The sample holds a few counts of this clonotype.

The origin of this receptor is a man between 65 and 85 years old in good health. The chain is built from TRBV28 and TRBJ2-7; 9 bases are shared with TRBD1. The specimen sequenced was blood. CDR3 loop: CASSPGTGSHEQYF. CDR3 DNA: TGTGCCAGCAGTCCCGGGACAGGGTCCCACGAGCAGTACTTC.